This T cell receptor (beta chain) was recovered during a study of blood T cell repertoires in COVID-19 (dated by TCRdb to 2018 to 2020). Regarding the complete study: Collaborator samples came from the United States, Italy and Spain and covered acute and convalescent phases of COVID-19. The prospective study material was composed of cDNA or gDNA derived from T cells, B-cell-depleted T cells, or PBMCs. Deeply sampled blood TCRbeta repertoires from subjects exposed to, actively infected with, or recovered from COVID-19 were included in the dataset. The repertoires were released in a freely available public database meant as a resource for research on the immune response to SARS-CoV-2. Samples were obtained from the ongoing ImmuneRACE study (first 160 participants) and from about 1,300 subjects provided by 6 global collaborators. A de-identified subject ID, COVID-19 status, age in years and sex were almost always included in the sample metadata. Where HLA class I and class II types were available, the types were taken from metadata supplied by the sample provider, not from assay-based typing.

The immunoSEQ Assay, a bias-controlled multiplex PCR, was used to amplify TCRbeta CDR3 regions from genomic DNA. The study's own analysis went as follows. The number of nucleated cells in each sample was estimated by amplification of reference gene primers within the assay. To quantify the absolute abundance of each unique TCRbeta CDR3 rearrangement, sequence reads were collapsed and filtered. For each sample, productive Simpson clonality was calculated by taking the square root of Simpson's diversity index across productive rearrangements. The source is immuneACCESS, and TCRdb retained only in-frame sequences with V and J called. Part of the clones is not carried over; for the studies checked, unresolved V genes explain less than half of this, and the remainder is unexplained. The DNA was the basis for D and trimming; V, J and clone size are from that table. This sample holds approximately 90,000 clones; roughly 84% were observed only once. Approximately 34% of the sample belongs to the ten largest clones.

As to this clone: The antigen this receptor binds is unknown. Per-nucleotide qualities are absent, and no much larger clonotype sits a single base away.

The investigation overall reported the following: How much clinical and demographic metadata was included differed by source and by participant, and the metadata was provided uncurated.

The collaborating institutions used their own protocols to collect whole blood in K2EDTA tubes. For TCRbeta analysis, collaborators shipped samples in one of three forms: frozen whole blood, isolated PBMCs, or DNA extracted from either of those sample types. The germline V gene provides CDR1 MNHEY and CDR2 SVGEGT. V sheds 5 bases and J sheds 5 bases, leaving 18 bases between their ends. Reading from cysteine to phenylalanine, the CDR3 counts 15 amino acids. Solely the CDR3 DNA is kept, with 45 bases framed from the first base. The receptor chain draws on TRBV6-2 or TRBV6-3 and TRBJ2-5, with TRBD2 perhaps the D gene, on 6 matching bases. This receptor was obtained from a woman of 80 years or more with active or convalescent COVID-19. Sequenced input: peripheral blood. Here is the DNA: TGTGCCAGCAGTCTCTCCCGGGTGGGGGGTGAGACCCAGTACTTC. Translated, this is CASSLSRVGGETQYF.